This paragraph reports one T cell receptor beta chain. Its antigen is not known. This sample was included in a study of cytotoxic CD8 clonotypes in ibrutinib-treated CLL. Germline loops: CDR1 SGHTA, CDR2 FQGNSA. The V end lost 3 bases, the J end lost 0 bases, and 11 bases lay between the germline ends. The CDR3 extends over 16 amino acids. The data were produced by immunoSEQ multiplex PCR, yet TCRdb's version contains in-frame clones alone and is incomplete. The sample carries about 76,000 clones, approximately 87% recorded once. Findings and caveats of the study: Clonality (at baseline) was higher than in age-matched healthy donors and tracked circulating CD8+ T-cell counts.

The chain combines TRBV7-2 with TRBJ2-2; maybe TRBD1 (6 bases). The sample consisted of PBMCs, taken after 24 months of ibrutinib treatment. This TCR came from a human donor with chronic lymphocytic leukemia. This CDR3 reads CASSFSTGPNTGELFF. The CDR3 DNA reads TGTGCCAGCAGCTTCTCGACAGGACCGAACACCGGGGAGCTGTTTTTT. The entire variable domain, with the rest obtained from reference TRBV7-2 and TRBJ2-2, is as follows: GAGVSQSPSNKVTEKGKDVELRCDPISGHTALYWYRQSLGQGLEFLIYFQGNSAPDKSGLPSDRFSAERTGGSVSTLTIQRTQQEDSAVYLCASSFSTGPNTGELFFGEGSRLTVL.